Below are 18 T cell receptor beta chains sequenced from a single sample in a study of T cell changes during pregnancy in multiple sclerosis. Repertoires were generated with immunoSEQ multiplex PCR, while TCRdb's copy carries only in-frame clones and drops some. The data contain about 53,000 clones, 80% to 95% of them seen just once; the ten biggest clones take up 0.45% to 0.6%. Sample: CD4+ T cells from peripheral blood mononuclear cells, taken in the third trimester of pregnancy. Receptors originate from a female donor with multiple sclerosis, enrolled in a pregnancy study.

The V and J genes are TRBV11-2 and TRBJ1-1; tentatively, D is TRBD1 (6 bases). Trimming left V 3 bases short and J 4 bases short, with 12 bases between. Germline CDR1 SGHAT, CDR2 FQNNGV. The CDR3 sequence is 14 residues long. CDR3 nucleotides: TGTGCCAGCAGCTTTAGACAGGCGGGCACTGAAGCTTTCTTT. It is translated as CASSFRQAGTEAFF.

The V call is TRBV2, the J call TRBJ2-7, with unresolved D. Germline lookup yields CDR1 SNHLY and CDR2 FYNNEI. The length of the CDR3 is 15 residues. Trimming stripped 7 bases from V and 3 bases from J, with 19 bases between. DNA of the CDR3: TGTGCCAGCATAACCGCGGAAGTCCCAGACTACGAGCAGTACTTC. Translated, it gives CASITAEVPDYEQYF.

The chain combines TRBV9 with TRBJ2-5, with 8 bases fitting TRBD2. In germline, CDR1 is SGDLS, CDR2 YYNGEE. The V gene end was trimmed by 4 bases and the J gene end by 4 bases; junction bases not matched to a gene: 6. This CDR3 has 14 residues. CDR3 nucleotide sequence: TGTGCCAGCAGCAAAGGGACTAGAATAGAGACCCAGTACTTC. Amino acids: CASSKGTRIETQYF. Supplemented by reference TRBV9 and TRBJ2-5, the full variable domain reads DSGVTQTPKHLITATGQRVTLRCSPRSGDLSVYWYQQSLDQGLQFLIQYYNGEERAKGNILERFSAQQFPDLHSELNLSSLELGDSALYFCASSKGTRIETQYFGPGTRLLVL.

The chain is built from TRBV6-6 and TRBJ1-6; 7 bases fit TRBD1. V was clipped by 2 bases and J by 9 bases; unmatched bases: 10. CDR3 length: 16 residues. CDR1 and CDR2 from the germline V gene are MNHNY and SVGAGI (reference sequence). The CDR3 protein is CASSYPPGKGASPLHF. The CDR3 DNA follows: TGTGCCAGCAGTTACCCGCCGGGAAAGGGGGCTTCACCCCTCCACTTT.

The V gene is TRBV27, the J gene TRBJ1-2; TRBD1 matches 7 bases. Germline values: CDR1 MNHEY, CDR2 SMNVEV (reference sequence). The V segment lost 8 bases and the J segment 4 bases; nucleotides outside the gene matches: 10. The CDR3 consists of 14 residues. In DNA form, the CDR3 reads TGTGCCAGCCGACGCCCAGGGGGAGGCTATGGCTACACCTTC. Its protein is CASRRPGGGYGYTF.

The chain joins TRBV5-1 to TRBJ2-1; no firm D call. The CDR3 has 12 residues. Trimming removed 0 bases at V and 9 bases at J, with 7 bases between. The germline V gene encodes CDR1 SGHRS and CDR2 YFSETQ. CDR3 amino acids: CASSLGGLEQFF. The CDR3 DNA follows: TGCGCCAGCAGCTTGGGCGGCCTTGAGCAGTTCTTC.

This rearrangement joins TRBV5-5 to TRBJ2-5; D is perhaps TRBD2 (7 bases). Between the trimmed V and J ends, which lost 1 base and 5 bases, there was a span of 21 bases. This CDR3 is built from 17 residues. The germline V gene has CDR1 SGHKS and CDR2 YYEKEE (reference sequence). CDR3 nucleotide sequence: TGTGCCAGCAGCTTGCTATTAGGGGGGGCAAGAGGGGAGACCCAGTACTTC. Translating it yields CASSLLLGGARGETQYF. The full variable domain, its missing parts supplied by reference TRBV5-5 and TRBJ2-5, is DAGVTQSPTHLIKTRGQQVTLRCSPISGHKSVSWYQQVLGQGPQFIFQYYEKEERGRGNFPDRFSARQFPNYSSELNVNALLLGDSALYLCASSLLLGGARGETQYFGPGTRLLVL.

The V and J genes are TRBV10-3 and TRBJ1-5, with 9 positions matching TRBD1. J gave up 6 bases and V 10 bases, and 10 bases lay outside the gene matches. Germline V gene data show CDR1 as ENHRY and CDR2 as SYGVKD. The length of the CDR3 is 14 residues. CDR3 bases: TGTGCCACAAAAGGGACAGGGATTGGTCAGCCCCAGCATTTT. Translated: CATKGTGIGQPQHF.

V is TRBV6-1 and J is TRBJ1-4, with D possibly matching TRBD1 (6 bases). The length of the CDR3 is 15 residues. V was clipped by 6 bases and J by 0 bases, with 11 bases between them. Germline CDR1 is MNHNS and CDR2 is SASEGT. CDR3 region: CASRGQYSTNEKLFF. The CDR3 DNA reads TGTGCCAGCAGAGGACAGTACTCAACTAATGAAAAACTGTTTTTT.

The V call is TRBV29-1, the J call TRBJ2-3; possible D gene TRBD1, 5 bases. There are 15 residues in the CDR3. Between the trimmed V and J ends, which lost 3 bases and 2 bases, there was a span of 15 bases. Germline V gene data show CDR1 as SQVTM and CDR2 as ANQGSEA. CDR3 nucleotide sequence: TGCAGCGTTGAGTTCTCTACAGGATACACAGATACGCAGTATTTT. It yields the protein CSVEFSTGYTDTQYF.

The chain links TRBV4-2 to TRBJ2-3; 10 nucleotides line up with TRBD2. With V trimmed by 0 bases and J by 5 bases, 8 bases remained unmatched. Germline CDR1 is LGHNA and CDR2 is YNFKEQ. The CDR3 has 17 amino acids. CDR3 sequence (DNA): TGTGCCAGCAGCCAAGAATCGAGCGGGGGGGCAGAAGATACGCAGTATTTT. This sequence encodes CASSQESSGGAEDTQYF.

This clone was recorded once. J is TRBJ2-7 and V is TRBV5-6; tentatively, D is TRBD1 (5 bases). The CDR3 sequence is 13 residues long. The V and J ends lost 7 bases and 3 bases respectively, with 14 bases between them. Germline CDR1 is SGHDT and CDR2 is YYEEEE. CDR3 region: CASFGQGFYEQYF. Written as DNA, the CDR3 is TGTGCCAGCTTCGGCCAGGGCTTCTACGAGCAGTACTTC.

The rearrangement links TRBV4-1 to TRBJ1-1, with D perhaps matching TRBD1 (6 bases). Germline V gene lookup returns CDR1 MGHRA and CDR2 YSYEKL. There are 14 residues in the CDR3. The germline V and J ends were trimmed by 1 base and 10 bases, with 16 bases remaining between them. CDR3 nucleotide sequence: TGCGCCAGCAGCCAAGCCGGGGGGGGGCGTGGAGCTTTCTTT. Translated, it gives CASSQAGGGRGAFF.

The J gene is TRBJ2-2, the V gene TRBV7-8; 12 nucleotides agree with TRBD2. V gave up 1 base and J gave up 9 bases; unmatched junction bases: 3. Germline-derived CDR1 and CDR2 are SGHVS and FQNEAQ. The CDR3 is 15 residues long. CDR3: CASSLGTSGVWELFF. The CDR3 DNA reads TGTGCCAGCAGCTTAGGGACTAGCGGGGTTTGGGAGCTGTTTTTT.

This chain's CDR3 is CASSLVRTGISYEQYF. The CDR3 DNA is TGTGCCAGCAGCTTAGTCCGGACAGGGATATCCTACGAGCAGTACTTC. The rearrangement joins TRBV7-9 to TRBJ2-7, with 8 bases that match TRBD1. There are 16 residues in the CDR3. Germline V gives CDR1 SEHNR, CDR2 FQNEAQ (reference sequence). Unmatched junction bases numbered 6, after V lost 1 base and J lost 1 base. Using reference TRBV7-9 and TRBJ2-7 for the parts outside the CDR3, the full variable domain is DTGVSQNPRHKITKRGQNVTFRCDPISEHNRLYWYRQTLGQGPEFLTYFQNEAQLEKSRLLSDRFSAERPKGSFSTLEIQRTEQGDSAMYLCASSLVRTGISYEQYFGPGTRLTVT.

The chain links TRBV19 to TRBJ1-1, with 10 bases identical to TRBD1. The CDR3 length is 13 residues. The ends lost 6 bases at V and 11 bases at J; junction bases unmatched: 9. The germline V gene has CDR1 LNHDA and CDR2 SQIVND (reference sequence). The CDR3 loop reads CASSRDRGLWAFF. The CDR3 nucleotides are TGTGCCAGTAGCAGGGACAGGGGCTTATGGGCTTTCTTT. The entire variable domain, with the rest obtained from reference TRBV19 and TRBJ1-1, is as follows: DGGITQSPKYLFRKEGQNVTLSCEQNLNHDAMYWYRQDPGQGLRLIYYSQIVNDFQKGDIAEGYSVSREKKESFPLTVTSAQKNPTAFYLCASSRDRGLWAFFGQGTRLTVV.

The V call is TRBV30, the J call TRBJ2-1, with D uncertain. Germline-derived CDR1 and CDR2 are GTSNPN and SVGIG (reference sequence). Trimming removed 0 bases at V and 0 bases at J, with 9 bases between. This CDR3 spans 15 amino acids. The CDR3 nucleotides are TGTGCCTGGAGTGTGAAGCGTAGCTCCTACAATGAGCAGTTCTTC. Its protein is CAWSVKRSSYNEQFF.

The chain recombines TRBV5-4 with TRBJ2-7; D is perhaps TRBD1 (6 bases). The CDR3 contains 13 residues. The ends were cut back, 0 bases at V and 2 bases at J, with 6 bases in the middle. Germline CDR1 SGHNT, CDR2 YYREEE (reference sequence). The CDR3 loop reads CASSLDRAYEQYF. Here the CDR3 DNA reads TGTGCCAGCAGCTTGGACAGGGCCTACGAGCAGTACTTC.